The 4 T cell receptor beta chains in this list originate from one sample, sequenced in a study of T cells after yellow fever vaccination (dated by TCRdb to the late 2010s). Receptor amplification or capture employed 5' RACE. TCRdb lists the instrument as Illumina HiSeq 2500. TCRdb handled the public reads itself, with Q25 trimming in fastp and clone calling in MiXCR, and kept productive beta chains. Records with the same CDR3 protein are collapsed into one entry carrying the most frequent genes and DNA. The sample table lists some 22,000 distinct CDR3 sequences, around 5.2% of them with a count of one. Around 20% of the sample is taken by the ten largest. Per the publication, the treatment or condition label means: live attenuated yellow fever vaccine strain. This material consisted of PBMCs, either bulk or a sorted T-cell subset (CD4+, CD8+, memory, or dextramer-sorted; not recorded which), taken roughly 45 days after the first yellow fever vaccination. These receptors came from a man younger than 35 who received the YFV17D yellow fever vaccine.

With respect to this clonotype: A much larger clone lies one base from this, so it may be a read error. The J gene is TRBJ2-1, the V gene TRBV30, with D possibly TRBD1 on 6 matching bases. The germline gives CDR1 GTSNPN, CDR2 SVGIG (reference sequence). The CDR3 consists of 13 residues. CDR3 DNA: TGTGCCTGGCAACAGGGAGAATACATTGAGCAGTTCTTC. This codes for CAWQQGEYIEQFF.

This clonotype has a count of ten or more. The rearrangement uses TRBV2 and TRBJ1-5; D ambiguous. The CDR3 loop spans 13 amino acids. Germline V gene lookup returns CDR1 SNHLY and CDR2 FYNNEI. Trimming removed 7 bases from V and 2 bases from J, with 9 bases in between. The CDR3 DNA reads TGTGCCAGCAAAAGGGTGCGCAATCAGCCCCAGCATTTT. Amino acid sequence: CASKRVRNQPQHF.

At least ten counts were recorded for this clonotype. CDR3 nucleotide sequence: TGTGCCAGCAGCTCCCGGGACAGGGCTAACTATGGCTACACCTTC. Amino acids: CASSSRDRANYGYTF. The V and J genes are TRBV7-8 and TRBJ1-2, with 9 bases lining up with TRBD1. V lost 4 bases, J lost 0 bases, and 3 bases stayed unmatched. This CDR3 has 15 residues. CDR1 and CDR2 (germline): SGHVS, FQNEAQ.

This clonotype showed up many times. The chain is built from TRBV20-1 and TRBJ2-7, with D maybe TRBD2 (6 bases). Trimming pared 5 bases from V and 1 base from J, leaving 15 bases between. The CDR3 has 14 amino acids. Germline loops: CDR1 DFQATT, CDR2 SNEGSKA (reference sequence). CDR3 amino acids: CSADNPGLSYEQYF. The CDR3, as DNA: TGCAGTGCTGACAATCCGGGACTTTCCTACGAGCAGTACTTC.